The next 21 T cell receptor beta chains were all read from a single sample in a study of regulatory T cells in long-lasting Graves disease. TCR beta libraries were built with iRepertoire HTBI primers and Arm-PCR of CDR3 regions. MiXCR was run by TCRdb on the multiplex PCR reads, yielding one entry per CDR3 protein. The sample includes fewer than 350,000 distinct CDR3 sequences, about 18% of them seen just once. Time point given: newly diagnosed GD, antithyroid drugs for less than 3 months. PBMC-extracted RNA yielded the TCR library. This material consisted of peripheral blood mononuclear cells (PBMCs), taken at new diagnosis, from a patient treated with antithyroid drugs. The receptors were gathered from a female donor with Graves disease.

This chain uses TRBV6-2 or TRBV6-3 with TRBJ1-1; unclear D gene. The CDR3 is made up of 15 amino acids. Between the trimmed V and J ends, which lost 3 bases and 6 bases, there was a span of 17 bases. Germline CDR1 and CDR2: MNHEY and SVGEGT. The CDR3 region has the DNA TGTGCCAGCAGTTATAATTCAGGAGGGCGGCCTGAAGCTTTCTTT. Its translation is CASSYNSGGRPEAFF.

This clonotype was found a few times. The J gene is TRBJ1-1, the V gene TRBV20-1, with D hard to call. The V end was cut by 0 bases, the J end by 1 base, with 12 bases between. CDR1 and CDR2 (germline): DFQATT, SNEGSKA (reference sequence). The CDR3 consists of 15 residues. The CDR3 loop reads CSARDYGSPNTEAFF. As DNA, the CDR3 is TGCAGTGCTAGAGATTATGGCAGCCCGAACACTGAAGCTTTCTTT.

This clonotype was found many times. The CDR3 spells CASSVGTFGEGTQYF. In nucleotides, the CDR3 is TGTGCCAGCAGCGTAGGGACATTCGGAGAGGGGACCCAGTACTTC. The chain employs TRBV3-1 and TRBJ2-5, with D tentatively TRBD1 (6 bases). This CDR3 region has 15 residues. Trimming removed 5 bases at V and 7 bases at J, with 20 bases between. CDR1 and CDR2 from the germline V gene are LGHDT and YNNKEL (reference sequence).

This sequence joins TRBV9 and TRBJ2-3; D possibly corresponds to TRBD1 (5 bases). V gave up 2 bases and J gave up 2 bases, with 12 bases separating them. The V gene's germline CDR1 is SGDLS and CDR2 YYNGEE. The CDR3 length is 15 residues. CDR3 protein: CASSVVGQATDTQYF. CDR3 in DNA: TGTGCCAGCAGCGTTGTGGGGCAGGCCACAGATACGCAGTATTTT.

On this clonotype itself: A read error is the likely source, as a far larger clone sits one nucleotide away. The rearrangement links TRBV27 to TRBJ2-5; perhaps TRBD2 as D (7 bases). The end of the DNA fits TRBJ2-1 better, so the J call may be wrong. This CDR3 spans 17 amino acids. CDR1 MNHEY and CDR2 SMNVEV come from the germline V gene (reference sequence). The CDR3 nucleotides read TGTGCCAGCAGCACCTGGCGTCGCGGGGGCTCCTACGATGAGCAGTTCTTC. Translating it yields CASSTWRRGGSYDEQFF.

This clonotype was recorded at least ten times. The V and J genes are TRBV29-1 and TRBJ2-1; TRBD1 agrees at 9 bases. Looked up from germline, CDR1 is SQVTM and CDR2 is ANQGSEA. The CDR3 covers 14 residues. J was trimmed by 9 bases and V by 8 bases; bases with no gene match: 14. In DNA form, the CDR3 reads TGCAGCTTCCCTAGAGGGACAGGGCAGGCTGAGCAGTTCTTC. Translating it yields CSFPRGTGQAEQFF.

This clonotype has only a few counts. The genes are TRBV7-3 and TRBJ2-2; D remains unclear. Germline V lookup: CDR1 SGHTA, CDR2 FQGTGA. This CDR3 comprises 13 residues. The V and J ends lost 4 bases and 6 bases respectively, with 9 bases between them. The CDR3 here is CASSSSLAGELFF. CDR3 DNA: TGTGCCAGCAGCTCCAGTTTAGCCGGGGAGCTGTTTTTT.

This clonotype was counted ten times or more. The rearrangement joins TRBV27 to TRBJ2-7; 8 bases match TRBD1. Germline values: CDR1 MNHEY, CDR2 SMNVEV (reference sequence). The CDR3 is made up of 15 amino acids. With V trimmed by 3 bases and J by 1 base, 5 bases remained unmatched. CDR3 nucleotide sequence: TGTGCCAGCAGTTTTGACAGGGGCCCTTCCTACGAGCAGTACTTC. Translated: CASSFDRGPSYEQYF.

The J gene is TRBJ2-5, the V gene TRBV11-3, with D unresolved. CDR1 and CDR2 from the germline V gene are SGHNT and YENEEA. Trimming shortened V by 3 bases and J by 5 bases, and 16 bases separated the two germline ends. This CDR3 has 15 residues. The CDR3 nucleotides read TGTGCCAGCAGCTTGGAATCTAGTAGTGTGGAGACCCAGTACTTC. It translates to CASSLESSSVETQYF.

The chain couples TRBV19 to TRBJ2-2, with TRBD1 as a possible D gene (6 bases). V was pared by 0 bases and J by 5 bases, with 10 bases between. This CDR3 contains 15 residues. The germline gives CDR1 LNHDA, CDR2 SQIVND (reference sequence). The CDR3 DNA reads as TGTGCCAGTAGTATAGACGCCAGGGGAACCGGGGAGCTGTTTTTT. It specifies CASSIDARGTGELFF.

Worth noting for this clonotype: A clone one base away is much larger, so this may be a read error. The chain joins TRBV7-9 to TRBJ2-6, with D perhaps TRBD2 (5 bases). The CDR3 has 19 residues. Germline-derived CDR1 and CDR2 are SEHNR and FQNEAQ (reference sequence). The CDR3: CASSLVPEAESSGDNVLTF. CDR3 bases: TGTGCCAGCAGCTTAGTACCGGAGGCAGAAAGCTCTGGGGACAACGTCCTGACTTTC.

This clonotype was recorded at least ten times. At one boundary the junction diverges from the germline segment, which might be a read error. This sequence joins TRBV9 and TRBJ2-3, with D tentatively TRBD2 (5 bases). Germline-derived CDR1 and CDR2 are SGDLS and YYNGEE. The CDR3 is 16 residues long. The CDR3 loop is CASSLEVGLTTDTQYF. In DNA, the CDR3 is TGCGCCAGCAGCTTGGAAGTCGGACTCACCACAGATACGCAGTATTTT.

Worth noting for this clonotype: A far larger clone is a single base away, which makes a read error likely. V usage is TRBV2 and J usage is TRBJ2-1, with 9 bases matching TRBD2. Trimming cost V 6 bases and J 10 bases; bases outside gene matches: 25. The CDR3 length is 19 residues. The germline V gene has CDR1 SNHLY and CDR2 FYNNEI. The CDR3 nucleotides are TGTGCCAGCAGCGAGACTCTAGCGGGACCCGCCCTAGGACTCTACGAGCAGTTCTTC. Translation gives CASSETLAGPALGLYEQFF.

This clonotype came up many times. This chain joins TRBV11-3 and TRBJ2-3; 7 bases fit TRBD2. The ends lost 1 base at V and 0 bases at J; junction bases unmatched: 10. The germline V gene encodes CDR1 SGHNT and CDR2 YENEEA. The CDR3 has 18 residues. CDR3 nucleotide sequence: TGTGCCAGCAGCTTAGGGGGGGGACCCCCATCTAGCACAGATACGCAGTATTTT. It is translated as CASSLGGGPPSSTDTQYF.

This clonotype was recorded at least ten times. The genes are TRBV28 and TRBJ2-5; 8 nucleotides line up with TRBD2. CDR3 length: 15 amino acids. The germline CDR1 and CDR2 sequences are MDHEN and SYDVKM. V shed 1 base, J shed 4 bases, and the junction held 5 bases outside the gene matches. CDR3 residues: CASSLSPSGRETQYF. CDR3 nucleotides: TGTGCCAGCAGTTTATCTCCTAGCGGGCGAGAGACCCAGTACTTC.

This sequence joins TRBV27 and TRBJ2-1; 13 bases are a match to TRBD2. Germline V gene lookup returns CDR1 MNHEY and CDR2 SMNVEV (reference sequence). The V segment lost 1 base and the J segment 15 bases; nucleotides outside the gene matches: 12. This CDR3 is 16 amino acids long. CDR3 sequence: CASSLYTSGRAPQLFF. The CDR3 DNA reads as TGTGCCAGCAGTTTATACACTAGCGGGAGGGCTCCTCAGCTGTTCTTC.

In the case of this clonotype: A single base separates this from a much larger clone, so it may be a read error. The chain carries TRBV7-9 and TRBJ1-2; 7 positions agree with TRBD1. This CDR3 comprises 15 residues. V dropped 5 bases and J dropped 4; count of bases not matched to a gene: 10. CDR1 and CDR2 from the germline V gene are SEHNR and FQNEAQ (reference sequence). CDR3 sequence reads: CASSAAGTASYGYTF. DNA for the CDR3: TGTGCCAGCAGCGCGGCCGGGACAGCTAGCTATGGCTACACCTTC.

This clonotype has only a few counts. DNA for the CDR3: TGCGCCAGCAGCCATCGGTCGGGCAAAAGAGGACTAGCGGGAGGGCCGTGGTCTAACAATGAGCAGTTCTTC. This codes for CASSHRSGKRGLAGGPWSNNEQFF. V and J are TRBV4-1 and TRBJ2-1; 15 bases match TRBD2. Germline V gene data show CDR1 as MGHRA and CDR2 as YSYEKL. J gave up 5 bases and V 3 bases, and 26 bases lay outside the gene matches. The CDR3 consists of 24 residues.

This clonotype was recorded a few times. The V and J genes are TRBV15 and TRBJ2-7; unclear D gene. V lost 0 bases to trimming and J lost 3 bases, with 3 bases between them. Germline CDR1 reads LNHNV; CDR2 reads YYDKDF (reference sequence). CDR3 length equals 12 residues. Written as DNA, the CDR3 is TGTGCCACCAGCAGAGACAGCTACGAGCAGTACTTC. The encoded protein is CATSRDSYEQYF.

The rearrangement links TRBV4-1 to TRBJ2-1, with 13 bases matching TRBD2. The CDR3 extends over 17 amino acids. Per germline, CDR1 MGHRA and CDR2 YSYEKL. Unmatched junction bases numbered 9, after V lost 2 bases and J lost 8 bases. The chain's CDR3 is CASSQLSGTSGIDEQFF. CDR3 bases: TGCGCCAGCAGCCAACTCAGTGGGACTAGCGGGATCGATGAGCAGTTCTTC.

About this clonotype itself: One base away lies a much larger clone, so this may be a sequencing read error. The rearrangement links TRBV25-1 to TRBJ2-6; D may be TRBD2 (6 bases). The V gene's germline CDR1 is MGHDK and CDR2 SYGVNS. CDR3 length: 17 amino acids. The CDR3 DNA reads TGTGCCAGCAGTGCGGAGACGGGAGTCACTGGGGCCAACATCCTGACTTTC. As protein: CASSAETGVTGANILTF. Using reference TRBV25-1 and TRBJ2-6 for the parts outside the CDR3, the full variable domain is EADIYQTPRYLVIGTGKKITLECSQTMGHDKMYWYQQDPGMELHLIHYSYGVNSTEKGDLSSESTVSRIRTEHFPLTLESARPSHTSQYLCASSAETGVTGANILTFGAGSRLTVL.